This TCR beta chain stems from a study of blood T cell repertoires in COVID-19. Study-wide context: Samples taken during acute and convalescent COVID-19 were collected in the United States, Italy and Spain.

In the original workflow: Reference gene primer amplification gave estimated nucleated cell counts. Sequencing was performed with immunoSEQ multiplex PCR; in TCRdb, only in-frame clones are kept and a portion is missing. Clonal size and the V and J genes are those of that table, whereas D and trimming came from the DNA. The sample yields about 210,000 clones, roughly 82% seen once. The CDR3 runs to 16 residues. Germline-derived CDR1 and CDR2 are LNHDA and SQIVND (reference sequence). Unmatched junction bases numbered 3, after V lost 4 bases and J lost 6 bases. The receptor was isolated from a woman in her forties with acute or convalescent COVID-19. The V and J genes are TRBV19 and TRBJ2-2, with 15 bases identical to TRBD2. Sequenced material: peripheral blood. The chain's CDR3 is CASSTGLAGGPGELFF. The CDR3 DNA reads TGTGCCAGTAGTACTGGACTAGCGGGAGGGCCCGGGGAGCTGTTTTTT.